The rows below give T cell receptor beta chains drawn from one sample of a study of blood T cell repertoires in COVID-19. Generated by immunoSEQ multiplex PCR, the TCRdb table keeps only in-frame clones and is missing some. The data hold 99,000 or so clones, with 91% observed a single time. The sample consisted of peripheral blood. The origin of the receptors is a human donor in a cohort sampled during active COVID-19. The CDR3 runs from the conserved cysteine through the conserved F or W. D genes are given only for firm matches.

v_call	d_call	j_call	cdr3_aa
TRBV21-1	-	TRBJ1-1	CASSKGAGTNTEAFF
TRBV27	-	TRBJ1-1	CASSLGPWAEAFF
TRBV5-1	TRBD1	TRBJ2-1	CASSPDPGGLYNEQFF
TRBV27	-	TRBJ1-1	CASSLLAGRVEAFF
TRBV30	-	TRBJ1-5	CAWSLGEHSNQPQHF
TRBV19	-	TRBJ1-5	CASSTPPSGQPQHF
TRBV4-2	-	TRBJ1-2	CASSQDSTSRNTNYGYTF
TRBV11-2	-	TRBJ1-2	CASSHSIRAGYTF
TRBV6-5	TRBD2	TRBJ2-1	CATKYGTNPSNEQFF
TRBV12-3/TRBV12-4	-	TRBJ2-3	CASTDIRDTQYF
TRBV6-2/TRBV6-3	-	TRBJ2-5	CASSYGWGTKQQETQYF
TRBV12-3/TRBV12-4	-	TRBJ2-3	CASSRLVTDTQYF
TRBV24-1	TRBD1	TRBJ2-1	CATSDQDRDSSEQFF
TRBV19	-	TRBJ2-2	CASSIDLRQVTGELFF
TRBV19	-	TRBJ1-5	CASGEDRFSNQPQHF
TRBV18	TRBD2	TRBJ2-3	CASSPGVAGFTDTQYF
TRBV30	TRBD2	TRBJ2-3	CAWSSLAGGYF
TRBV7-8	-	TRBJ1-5	CASSVPGLAQHF
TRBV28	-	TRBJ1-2	CASSLYTGNNNGYTF
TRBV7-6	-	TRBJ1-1	CASSLSMGAALNTEAFF
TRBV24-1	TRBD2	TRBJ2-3	CATQGLAQGTQYF
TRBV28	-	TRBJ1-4	CASGLGASEKLFF
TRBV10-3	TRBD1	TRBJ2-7	CAIRPGTGTYEQYF
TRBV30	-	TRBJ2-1	CAWDPAGDNEQFF